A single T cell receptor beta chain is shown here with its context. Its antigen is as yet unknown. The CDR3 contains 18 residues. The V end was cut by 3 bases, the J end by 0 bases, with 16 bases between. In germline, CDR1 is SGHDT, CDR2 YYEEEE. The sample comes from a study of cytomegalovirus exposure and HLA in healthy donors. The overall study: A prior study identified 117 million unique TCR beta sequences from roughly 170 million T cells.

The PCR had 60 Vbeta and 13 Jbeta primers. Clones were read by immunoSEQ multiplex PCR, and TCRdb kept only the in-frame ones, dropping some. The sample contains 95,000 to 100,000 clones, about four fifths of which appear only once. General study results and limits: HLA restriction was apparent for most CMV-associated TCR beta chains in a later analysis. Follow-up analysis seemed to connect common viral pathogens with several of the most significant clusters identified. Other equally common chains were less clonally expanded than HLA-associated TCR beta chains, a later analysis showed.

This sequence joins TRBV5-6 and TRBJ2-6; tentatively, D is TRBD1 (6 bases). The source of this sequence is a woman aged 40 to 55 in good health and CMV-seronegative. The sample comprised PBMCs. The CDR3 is CASSSRTAPFSGANVLTF. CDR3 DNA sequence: TGTGCCAGCAGCTCCCGGACAGCCCCCTTCTCTGGGGCCAACGTCCTGACTTTC.